This entry features one TCR beta chain sequence. Germline CDR1 reads GTSNPN; CDR2 reads SVGIG (reference sequence). The CDR3 extends over 14 amino acids. Trimming stripped 5 bases from V and 1 base from J, with 15 bases between. Original processing methods: It was from reference gene primer amplification that nucleated cell counts were estimated. The method was immunoSEQ multiplex PCR; TCRdb's version includes in-frame clones alone and lacks a portion of them. The V and J calls and clone size were taken over from that table, and D and trimming were inferred from the DNA. The table lists some 15,000 clones, approximately 88% of them singletons, with more than 10% in the top ten. The data are from a study of blood T cell repertoires in COVID-19. Study-level information: Some COVID-19 samples were acute and others convalescent; all came from the United States, Italy and Spain. In each case, the material was cDNA or gDNA derived from T cells, B-cell-depleted T cells, or PBMCs.

Material for sequencing was peripheral blood. The TCR was taken from a human donor in a cohort sampled during active COVID-19. The chain links TRBV30 to TRBJ2-7; tentative D call: TRBD1 (6 bases). CDR3 amino acids: CAWYETRGSYEQYF. DNA for the CDR3: TGTGCCTGGTACGAGACCAGGGGTTCCTACGAGCAGTACTTC.